The text below deals with one T cell receptor (beta chain). The data stem from a study of blood T cell repertoires in COVID-19. Assay used: immunoSEQ multiplex PCR; TCRdb lists only in-frame clones, some missing. Of 100,000 or so clones listed, 91% are singletons. The CDR3 is 14 residues long. Germline V gene sequence: CDR1 MGHRA, CDR2 YSYEKL. J was trimmed by 8 bases and V by 3 bases; bases with no gene match: 9. Specimen: peripheral blood. The rearrangement uses TRBV4-1 and TRBJ1-1; 7 bases line up with TRBD1. The receptor comes from a man aged 18-30 years with acute or convalescent COVID-19. CDR3 nucleotides: TGCGCCAGCAGCCATCCCCAGACAGGGCACGAAGCTTTCTTT. Amino acids: CASSHPQTGHEAFF.